The source of this T cell receptor (beta chain) is a study of CD8 T cells in ankylosing spondylitis. This clonotype was recorded at least ten times. Antigen specificity is unknown. General study points: Disease-associated clones were CD8+ and fairly uncommon in peripheral blood. The study identified a TCR beta motif of seven or eight highly homologous variants that appeared characteristic of ankylosing spondylitis blood. In ankylosing spondylitis patients, matched synovial fluid reportedly showed significant enrichment of disease-linked clones.

Libraries of TCR beta came from quantitative 5'-RACE with molecular barcodes. TCRdb called the 5' RACE reads again in MiXCR, with one record for every CDR3 protein. The repertoire has around 140,000 distinct CDR3 sequences, roughly an eighth of them found once; the top ten carry roughly 4.3%. Germline CDR1 SEHNR, CDR2 FQNEAQ (reference sequence). The V gene end was trimmed by 3 bases and the J gene end by 0 bases; junction bases not matched to a gene: 1. The CDR3 consists of 16 residues. The sample comprised blood, either unsorted or a sorted T cell fraction (not recorded which). This sequence joins TRBV7-9 and TRBJ2-3; 12 bases are shared with TRBD2. The sequence derives from a female donor with ankylosing spondylitis or in good health (not recorded which). The CDR3 loop is CASSFGLAGSTDTQYF. DNA of the CDR3: TGTGCCAGCAGCTTCGGACTAGCGGGGAGCACAGATACGCAGTATTTT.